A single sample gave rise to the 17 T cell receptor beta chains below, sequenced in a study of siplizumab effects on memory and regulatory T cells. This table comes from immunoSEQ multiplex PCR, and its TCRdb copy is limited to in-frame clones, with some not included. The sample has about 120,000 clones, about 94% seen once. Sample: non-Treg CD4+ T cells sorted from blood. The receptor set was obtained from a human donor in good health.

The rearrangement joins TRBV28 to TRBJ2-3, with 10 bases identical to TRBD1. Trimming cost V 6 bases and J 5 bases; bases outside gene matches: 8. The CDR3 covers 15 residues. Germline CDR1 reads MDHEN; CDR2 reads SYDVKM. The CDR3 loop reads CASSPTGGGRDTQYF. CDR3 DNA: TGTGCCAGCAGCCCGACAGGGGGCGGGAGAGATACGCAGTATTTT.

This clone was counted only a few times. The chain is built from TRBV5-3 and TRBJ1-1; D gene unclear. TRBV5-3 is annotated as an ORF whose role is uncertain. Trimming took 6 bases from V and 9 from J, leaving 9 bases between them. The CDR3 has 10 residues. The CDR3: CARKRAKAFF. The CDR3 region has the DNA TGTGCCAGAAAACGAGCGAAAGCTTTCTTT.

The rearrangement links TRBV19 to TRBJ2-5, with D perhaps being TRBD1 or TRBD2 (5 bases each). Germline V lookup: CDR1 LNHDA, CDR2 SQIVND (reference sequence). The V gene lost 4 bases and the J gene lost 2 bases, with 11 bases spanning the gap. The CDR3 contains 14 residues. The CDR3 DNA is TGTGCCAGTAGTAGATCCGGGACGCAAGAGACCCAGTACTTC. This gives the protein CASSRSGTQETQYF.

The chain links TRBV5-8 to TRBJ1-1; the D is unclear. CDR1 and CDR2 (germline): SGHTS, YDEGEE. The V gene lost 3 bases and the J gene lost 7 bases, with 16 bases spanning the gap. The CDR3 loop spans 14 amino acids. The CDR3 protein is CASSSRTIGHEAFF. CDR3 nucleotide sequence: TGTGCCAGCAGCTCCCGAACCATAGGGCATGAAGCTTTCTTT.

CDR3 loop: CAISGGMETQYF. DNA for the CDR3: TGTGCCATCAGTGGGGGCATGGAGACCCAGTACTTC. This chain links TRBV10-3 with TRBJ2-5, with D possibly TRBD1 on 5 matching bases. The germline gives CDR1 ENHRY, CDR2 SYGVKD. The CDR3 extends over 12 amino acids. Trimming shortened V by 4 bases and J by 5 bases, and 8 bases separated the two germline ends.

The gene calls are TRBV6-1 and TRBJ1-1, with D unresolved. V was cut by 6 bases and J by 0 bases, with 11 bases left in between. Germline V gene lookup returns CDR1 MNHNS and CDR2 SASEGT. CDR3 length: 14 amino acids. The CDR3 DNA reads TGTGCCAGCAGGAAGGGTGGAGTGAACACTGAAGCTTTCTTT. Its protein product is CASRKGGVNTEAFF.

The chain has TRBV5-1 and TRBJ2-7; 9 bases agree with TRBD2. The trim removed 0 bases at V and 7 bases at J, leaving 11 bases unmatched. The V gene's germline CDR1 is SGHRS and CDR2 YFSETQ. The length of the CDR3 is 16 residues. The CDR3 is CASSLALGGGAEEQYF. The CDR3 DNA reads as TGCGCCAGCAGCTTGGCCCTGGGCGGGGGGGCGGAGGAGCAGTACTTC.

This clone was found once. V gene TRBV18 combines with J gene TRBJ2-5, with D unclear. V was cut by 2 bases and J by 3 bases, with 10 bases left in between. CDR3 length equals 14 residues. CDR1 is KGHSH, CDR2 LQKENI, per germline. The chain's CDR3 is CASSPNGAEETQYF. The CDR3 DNA reads TGTGCCAGCTCACCAAATGGAGCAGAAGAGACCCAGTACTTC.

The chain is built from TRBV5-1 and TRBJ1-3; tentatively, D is TRBD1 (5 bases). Germline CDR1 SGHRS, CDR2 YFSETQ. V was pared by 1 base and J by 0 bases, with 8 bases between. This CDR3 region has 15 residues. CDR3 bases: TGCGCCAGCAGCTTGACAGGTTCCTCTGGAAACACCATATATTTT. As protein: CASSLTGSSGNTIYF.

This rearrangement joins TRBV19 to TRBJ1-2, with D tentatively TRBD1 (5 bases). The ends were cut back, 4 bases at V and 3 bases at J, with 12 bases in the middle. Germline V gene sequence: CDR1 LNHDA, CDR2 SQIVND (reference sequence). The CDR3 covers 14 residues. In DNA, the CDR3 is TGTGCCAGTAGTAGGGACTCCGGCTACTATGGCTACACCTTC. Translating it yields CASSRDSGYYGYTF.

The chain uses TRBV12-5 and TRBJ1-4, with TRBD1 identical over 7 bases. The CDR3 has 16 amino acids. Germline CDR1 reads LGHNT; CDR2 reads FRNRAP. Trimming removed 2 bases from V and 8 bases from J; junction bases left unmatched: 11. CDR3 sequence reads: CASGLLPSGGREKLFF. The CDR3 DNA is TGTGCTAGTGGTTTGCTACCCTCAGGGGGGAGAGAAAAACTGTTTTTT.

The chain couples TRBV10-1 to TRBJ2-7; D is ambiguous. The V end lost 11 bases, the J end lost 2 bases, and 19 bases lay between the germline ends. The length of the CDR3 is 14 residues. Germline V gene data show CDR1 as WNHNN and CDR2 as SYGVQD (reference sequence). In DNA, the CDR3 is TGCGCCCGAAACCTCCGAACGGAGCCCTACGAGCAGTACTTC. Its protein is CARNLRTEPYEQYF.

This clone was counted a few times. The chain employs TRBV7-9 and TRBJ1-1; 9 nucleotides align to TRBD1. The V gene end was trimmed by 4 bases and the J gene end by 4 bases; junction bases not matched to a gene: 4. The CDR3 has 14 amino acids. Per the germline V gene, CDR1 is SEHNR and CDR2 is FQNEAQ (reference sequence). The CDR3 is CASSSRQGVTEAFF. The CDR3 DNA sequence: TGTGCCAGCAGCTCGAGACAGGGGGTCACTGAAGCTTTCTTT.

This rearrangement joins TRBV5-8 to TRBJ2-5; D possibly uses TRBD1 or TRBD2 (5 bases each). The end of the DNA is better explained by TRBJ2-7, so the J call may be wrong. The CDR3 sequence is 16 residues long. Germline-derived CDR1 and CDR2 are SGHTS and YDEGEE. In DNA form, the CDR3 reads TGTGCCAGCAGCCCTGGACCCGGGACCGCCTCCTACGAGCAGTACTTC. Its protein product is CASSPGPGTASYEQYF.

The J gene is TRBJ2-3, the V gene TRBV28; 9 positions match TRBD2. This CDR3 contains 15 residues. Germline trimming cut 6 bases from V and 6 bases from J; bases unmatched to any gene: 10. Germline V gene lookup returns CDR1 MDHEN and CDR2 SYDVKM. CDR3 bases: TGTGCCAGCAGCCTTATAGCGGGGGCGGGGGATACGCAGTATTTT. It encodes CASSLIAGAGDTQYF.

The gene calls are TRBV7-9 and TRBJ2-5; 9 bases are a match to TRBD1. The V gene end was trimmed by 10 bases and the J gene end by 3 bases; junction bases not matched to a gene: 9. Germline CDR1 SEHNR, CDR2 FQNEAQ (reference sequence). CDR3 size: 14 residues. In nucleotides, the CDR3 is TGTGCCACGGGAACAGGGGGCTGGGAAGAGACCCAGTACTTC. It yields the protein CATGTGGWEETQYF.

The chain combines TRBV5-1 with TRBJ2-1; 10 nucleotides align to TRBD2. This CDR3 region has 20 residues. Germline lookup yields CDR1 SGHRS and CDR2 YFSETQ. With V trimmed by 1 base and J by 0 bases, 13 bases remained unmatched. In DNA, the CDR3 is TGCGCCAGCAGCTTGAGGCCTCCCAGCGGGGGGGAGAGCTCCTACAATGAGCAGTTCTTC. It is translated as CASSLRPPSGGESSYNEQFF.